The source of this TCR beta chain is a study of T cell repertoires in cytomegalovirus infection. In the study overall: It was the public TCR beta signatures that indicated both CMV infection and matching HLA type. Whole-study results and caveats: Identification of carriers of CMV plus the relevant HLA was performed using cumulative public TCR beta family frequency. HLA-C-restricted CMV-specific TCR beta clonotypes were dominant in the ex vivo response.

On this clonotype: Its specificity is unknown.

In germline, CDR1 is SEHNR, CDR2 FQNEAQ (reference sequence). Deletions cut 1 base from V and 6 bases from J, with 14 bases between. The CDR3 runs to 15 residues. MiXCR, applied by TCRdb to the reads, yields one record per CDR3 protein. There are approximately 910,000 distinct CDR3 sequences in the sample; less than 35% occur only once, and about 14% lies in the top ten. The chain employs TRBV7-9 and TRBJ2-3, with a possible D match to TRBD1 (5 bases). The clonotype comes from a human donor in good health (CMV status not recorded). Some clones in this sample may be carry-over from other donors' samples. Specimen: cultured CD8+ T cells from PBMCs, collected from culture after CMV antigen stimulation. Written as DNA, the CDR3 is TGTGCCAGCAGCTTAGAGCAGGGCGCCGGGGATACGCAGTATTTT. As protein: CASSLEQGAGDTQYF.